The text below deals with one TCR beta chain. Its antigen is undetermined. The germline gives CDR1 PRHDT, CDR2 FYEKMQ (reference sequence). The V and J ends lost 11 bases and 7 bases, in that order; junction bases with no gene match: 13. The CDR3 length is 14 residues. The PCR was carried out with 60 Vbeta primers and 13 Jbeta primers. Generated by immunoSEQ multiplex PCR, the TCRdb table keeps only in-frame clones and is missing some. The sample has tens of thousands of clones, 65% to 85% seen once. All the people who gave samples were healthy bone marrow donors. The sample belongs to a study of cytomegalovirus exposure and HLA in healthy donors. The study's findings and limits: In a later analysis, across HLA loci, associated TCR counts were highest for DRB1, lowest for HLA-C. Presence/absence analyses supposed approximately even sequencing depth among donors. Association of 15,000 to 20,000 TCR beta sequences with HLA alleles was found at 0.05 false discovery rate in a later analysis.

The sequencing input was PBMCs. This TCR was sampled from a man between 18 and 29 years old in good health and CMV-seronegative. This chain links TRBV13 with TRBJ2-1; 8 positions agree with TRBD2. CDR3 in DNA: TGTGCCGGGCAAACAGCGGGAGTTGCAAATGAGCAGTTCTTC. This translates into CAGQTAGVANEQFF.